The rows below give T cell receptor beta chains drawn from one sample of a study of graft-versus-host responses after intestinal transplantation. These receptors are not linked to any known antigen. The assay was immunoSEQ multiplex PCR, and TCRdb's table has in-frame clones only and misses some. In the table there are roughly 120,000 clones, around nine tenths of which are singletons. The source material was unstimulated CD4+ T cells sorted from spleen or lymph node cells, sampled before intestinal transplant. These receptors originate from a human donor who received an intestinal transplant. Both conserved end residues are part of each CDR3. A D gene is named only where the DNA matches it firmly. Not every row has a clone size; where given, it reads once, few, many or a size class.

>TRBJ2-5|.|.|TRBV5-1
CASSFGGQETQYF
TGCGCCAGCAGCTTTGGAGGACAAGAGACCCAGTACTTC
>TRBJ1-2|.|.|TRBV4-3
CASSQGQARDGYTF
TGCGCCAGCAGCCAAGGGCAGGCCCGAGATGGCTACACCTTC
>TRBJ1-2|.|.|TRBV6-4
CASSDYRGGNYGYTF
TGTGCCAGCAGTGACTATAGAGGGGGAAACTATGGCTACACCTTC
>TRBJ2-7|.|TRBD2|TRBV11-3
CASSLGPGGDYEQYF
TGTGCCAGCAGCTTAGGACCGGGAGGGGATTACGAGCAGTACTTC
>TRBJ1-1|.|.|TRBV19
CASSMSAGSSRLRAAFF
TGTGCCAGTAGTATGTCGGCGGGCAGTTCGCGCCTTAGGGCCGCTTTCTTT
>TRBJ1-1|once|TRBD1|TRBV18
CASSRTGGAQAEAFF
TGTGCCAGCTCACGTACAGGGGGCGCTCAGGCTGAAGCTTTCTTT
>TRBJ1-3|.|.|TRBV20-1
CSAAQGSTIYF
TGCAGTGCAGCACAGGGCAGCACCATATATTTT
>TRBJ2-2|once|TRBD2|TRBV7-2
CASSLAPLAVNTGELFF
TGTGCCAGCAGCTTAGCCCCCCTAGCGGTGAACACCGGGGAGCTGTTTTTT
>TRBJ1-1|.|.|TRBV30
CAVQGNTEAFF
TGTGCTGTTCAGGGGAATACTGAAGCTTTCTTT
>TRBJ1-1|.|.|TRBV27
CASSLLGVTTEAFF
TGTGCCAGCAGTTTATTAGGGGTCACCACTGAAGCTTTCTTT
>TRBJ2-3|once|TRBD2|TRBV6-1
CASSTSGGTDTQYF
TGTGCCAGCAGTACTAGCGGCGGCACAGATACGCAGTATTTT
>TRBJ2-3|.|TRBD2|TRBV5-1
CASSAETSGPLVEHTDTQYF
TGCGCCAGCAGCGCGGAAACTAGCGGCCCCCTGGTAGAGCACACAGATACGCAGTATTTT
>TRBJ1-2|.|TRBD1|TRBV6-1
CASSLQGSEGGYTF
TGTGCCAGCAGTTTACAGGGGTCGGAAGGTGGCTACACCTTC
>TRBJ2-5|.|.|TRBV30
CAWSGSRGRRTQYF
TGTGCCTGGAGTGGTTCGCGGGGCCGGAGGACCCAGTACTTC
>TRBJ2-3|.|.|TRBV7-9
CASSPTSGVDTQYF
TGTGCCAGCAGCCCCACGTCGGGGGTAGATACGCAGTATTTT
>TRBJ2-1|.|.|TRBV4-2
CASSQGRGDSQQWEQFF
TGTGCCAGCAGCCAAGGCCGAGGGGACTCGCAACAATGGGAGCAGTTCTTC
>TRBJ2-1|.|.|TRBV28
CASSLRGGGGEQFF
TGTGCCAGCAGTTTACGGGGAGGGGGGGGTGAGCAGTTCTTC
>TRBJ2-7|.|TRBD2|TRBV28
CASSLFGGRDPYEQYF
TGTGCCAGCAGTTTATTCGGCGGGAGAGATCCCTACGAGCAGTACTTC
>TRBJ2-7|.|.|TRBV5-1
CASSPGLLKVYEQYF
TGCGCCAGCAGCCCGGGACTCCTAAAGGTCTACGAGCAGTACTTC
>TRBJ2-7|.|TRBD2|TRBV2
CASCLAGGEQYF
TGTGCCAGCTGCCTAGCGGGGGGCGAGCAGTACTTC
>TRBJ2-7|.|TRBD1|TRBV2
CASSLDRGEQYF
TGTGCCAGCAGTTTGGACAGGGGCGAGCAGTACTTC
>TRBJ2-7|.|.|TRBV28
CASTGPRVYEQYF
TGTGCCAGCACGGGCCCCAGGGTCTACGAGCAGTACTTC
>TRBJ2-3|.|.|TRBV11-2
CASSLAADTQYF
TGTGCCAGCAGCTTAGCGGCAGATACGCAGTATTTT
>TRBJ2-3|once|TRBD2|TRBV2
CASRAGGGTDTQYF
TGTGCCAGCAGAGCGGGAGGGGGCACAGATACGCAGTATTTT
>TRBJ1-1|.|.|TRBV11-2
CASSPRTVNTEAFF
TGTGCCAGCAGCCCACGGACAGTGAACACTGAAGCTTTCTTT
>TRBJ2-1|few|.|TRBV10-3
CAISVQAFNEQFF
TGTGCCATCAGTGTTCAGGCCTTCAATGAGCAGTTCTTC
>TRBJ1-6|.|.|TRBV5-4
CASSWGGRLSDSPLHF
TGTGCCAGCAGCTGGGGGGGGAGACTGTCGGATTCACCCCTCCACTTT
>TRBJ1-2|.|TRBD1|TRBV19
CASRSGATGKSGYTF
TGTGCCAGTAGATCTGGGGCGACAGGGAAGAGTGGCTACACCTTC
>TRBJ1-4|.|TRBD1|TRBV10-1
CASSPGTGNEKLFF
TGCGCCAGCAGCCCCGGGACAGGTAATGAAAAACTGTTTTTT
>TRBJ2-3|once|.|TRBV9
CASSVARADTQYF
TGTGCCAGCAGCGTAGCTCGGGCAGATACGCAGTATTTT
>TRBJ2-6|.|TRBD2|TRBV4-2
CASSQGPGRDAGANVLTF
TGTGCCAGCAGCCAAGGACCGGGGAGGGATGCTGGGGCCAACGTCCTGACTTTC
>TRBJ2-1|.|.|TRBV6-5
CASSRGGNYNEQFF
TGTGCCAGCAGCCGAGGGGGAAATTACAATGAGCAGTTCTTC
>TRBJ1-3|.|.|TRBV6-5
CASSRGKERNTIYF
TGTGCCAGCAGTAGAGGGAAGGAGAGAAACACCATATATTTT